The 30 T cell receptor beta chains below were found in one sample sequenced in a study of blood T cell repertoires in COVID-19. Clones were read by immunoSEQ multiplex PCR, and TCRdb kept only the in-frame ones, dropping some. The sample gives about 190,000 clones, around 88% of which show up once; approximately 4% is in the top ten. Sequencing input: peripheral blood. The source is a woman aged 30 to 39 with acute or convalescent COVID-19.

The chain has TRBV29-1 and TRBJ2-5; D is unresolved. The length of the CDR3 is 14 residues. Trimming shortened V by 3 bases and J by 2 bases, and 13 bases separated the two germline ends. Germline V gene sequence: CDR1 SQVTM, CDR2 ANQGSEA. The CDR3 reads CSVESQARQETQYF. CDR3 DNA sequence: TGCAGCGTTGAGTCCCAGGCCCGTCAAGAGACCCAGTACTTC.

The chain uses TRBV2 and TRBJ1-6, with 8 positions matching TRBD1. The J segment lost 7 bases and the V segment lost 7 bases, leaving 9 bases of the junction unmatched. The length of the CDR3 is 15 residues. Per germline, CDR1 SNHLY and CDR2 FYNNEI. CDR3 sequence (DNA): TGTGCCAGCACGATGAGACAGGGGCAGAATTCACCCCTCCACTTT. The encoded protein is CASTMRQGQNSPLHF.

As DNA, the CDR3 is TGTGCCAGCAGCGCCACTACCGCAGATACGCAGTATTTT. Protein sequence: CASSATTADTQYF. J is TRBJ2-3 and V is TRBV9; D remains unclear. The CDR3 is 13 residues long. CDR1 and CDR2 (germline): SGDLS, YYNGEE. With 3 bases removed from V and 4 bases from J, the gap between germline ends came to 9 bases.

V is TRBV12-3 or TRBV12-4 and J is TRBJ1-1; TRBD1 is a possible D gene (6 bases). V was pared by 6 bases and J by 7 bases, with 12 bases between. This CDR3 comprises 12 residues. CDR3 sequence: CASRDNRVEAFF. Here the CDR3 DNA reads TGTGCCAGCAGAGATAACAGGGTTGAAGCTTTCTTT.

The chain combines TRBV12-3 or TRBV12-4 with TRBJ1-1, with a weak D call TRBD1 (5 bases). This CDR3 comprises 13 residues. With 3 bases removed from V and 9 bases from J, the gap between germline ends came to 14 bases. CDR3: CASSFFYRQKAFF. CDR3 coding DNA: TGTGCCAGCAGTTTCTTTTATAGACAGAAAGCTTTCTTT.

The chain combines TRBV6-6 with TRBJ2-5; TRBD2 matches 14 bases. The germline CDR1 and CDR2 sequences are MNHNY and SVGAGI (reference sequence). This CDR3 comprises 15 residues. Trimming at V came to 6 bases and at J to 4 bases, leaving 4 bases not matched to a gene. DNA of the CDR3: TGTGCCAGCAGGAAGGGACTAGCGGGAGTAGAGACCCAGTACTTC. Residues: CASRKGLAGVETQYF.

This clone was counted only a few times. V usage is TRBV7-8 and J usage is TRBJ1-1; D not certain. Trimming cost V 5 bases and J 0 bases, with 7 bases left between them. Germline CDR1 and CDR2: SGHVS and FQNEAQ. The CDR3 consists of 13 residues. CDR3 DNA: TGTGCCAGCAGCGGTGGCTTGAACACTGAAGCTTTCTTT. This codes for CASSGGLNTEAFF.

The V gene is TRBV2, the J gene TRBJ2-7; D unclear. With 2 bases removed from V and 3 bases from J, the gap between germline ends came to 11 bases. The CDR3 contains 14 residues. CDR1 and CDR2 (germline): SNHLY, FYNNEI. The CDR3 bases are TGTGCCAGCAGTGAACGGGTCTACGACTACGAGCAGTACTTC. It encodes CASSERVYDYEQYF.

The chain is built from TRBV29-1 and TRBJ2-5, with TRBD1 as a possible D gene (5 bases). The germline V gene has CDR1 SQVTM and CDR2 ANQGSEA. The CDR3 has 13 residues. Trimming took off 5 bases at V and 5 bases at J, with 15 bases between the two ends. This chain's CDR3 is CSVRQGSWETQYF. As DNA, the CDR3 is TGCAGCGTTAGGCAGGGTTCATGGGAGACCCAGTACTTC.

The chain carries TRBV4-2 and TRBJ2-4; 7 positions agree with TRBD2. The CDR3 loop spans 17 amino acids. The germline V gene has CDR1 LGHNA and CDR2 YNFKEQ. The V segment lost 0 bases and the J segment 5 bases; nucleotides outside the gene matches: 10. The CDR3 is CASSQDGRGSRQNIQYF. The CDR3 DNA reads TGTGCCAGCAGCCAAGACGGGCGCGGGAGCAGACAAAACATTCAGTACTTC.

This chain uses TRBV15 with TRBJ2-5; 8 bases map to TRBD1. V shed 5 bases and J 5 bases; nucleotides not matched to a gene: 16. The CDR3 length is 17 residues. Germline V gives CDR1 LNHNV, CDR2 YYDKDF (reference sequence). In nucleotides, the CDR3 is TGTGCCACCAGCCGCGACAGGGGACCCGCCCAGGGGGAGACCCAGTACTTC. Translated: CATSRDRGPAQGETQYF.

V usage is TRBV6-5 and J usage is TRBJ2-5; 12 nucleotides align to TRBD1. The CDR3 spans 16 residues. Germline V gene lookup returns CDR1 MNHEY and CDR2 SVGAGI. J gave up 3 bases and V 2 bases, and 4 bases lay outside the gene matches. CDR3 residues: CASSYVGQGAEETQYF. The CDR3 bases are TGTGCCAGCAGTTACGTGGGACAGGGGGCCGAAGAGACCCAGTACTTC.

This rearrangement joins TRBV7-2 to TRBJ1-3; D is undetermined. In germline, CDR1 is SGHTA, CDR2 FQGNSA. This CDR3 is built from 13 residues. V lost 3 bases and J lost 0, with 3 bases in between. DNA for the CDR3: TGTGCCAGCAGCTTCCACTCTGGAAACACCATATATTTT. It yields the protein CASSFHSGNTIYF.

This clone was seen once. The chain combines TRBV9 with TRBJ2-2; TRBD2 matches 13 bases. J gave up 7 bases and V 2 bases, and 2 bases lay outside the gene matches. Germline V gene lookup returns CDR1 SGDLS and CDR2 YYNGEE. The CDR3 is 15 amino acids. The CDR3 bases are TGTGCCAGCAGCGTGGGACTAGCGGGATTCGGGGAGCTGTTTTTT. This encodes CASSVGLAGFGELFF.

The chain is built from TRBV3-1 (or the pseudogene TRBV3-2) and TRBJ1-1; D is undetermined. Germline CDR1 is LGHDT and CDR2 is YNNKEL (reference sequence). The CDR3 has 13 amino acids. The V and J ends lost 1 base and 4 bases respectively, with 7 bases between them. This chain's CDR3 is CASSQVLVTEAFF. In nucleotides, the CDR3 is TGTGCCAGCAGCCAAGTCTTAGTCACTGAAGCTTTCTTT.

The V and J genes are TRBV27 and TRBJ1-6; D uncertain. CDR3 size: 13 residues. Germline CDR1 and CDR2: MNHEY and SMNVEV (reference sequence). V was cut by 3 bases and J by 7 bases, with 7 bases left in between. The CDR3 nucleotides read TGTGCCAGCAGTTTCGGGGAAAATTCACCCCTCCACTTT. This gives the protein CASSFGENSPLHF.

This clone has just one count. The same CDR3 arises from other DNA sequences in this sample as well. V gene TRBV2 combines with J gene TRBJ1-6; D is unclear. Germline assignment: CDR1 SNHLY and CDR2 FYNNEI. The CDR3 totals 15 residues. Deletions cut 5 bases from V and 0 bases from J, with 8 bases between. The CDR3 bases are TGTGCCAGCAGTCCGGGGAGCTCCTATAATTCACCCCTCCACTTT. Translation: CASSPGSSYNSPLHF.

The chain combines TRBV4-2 with TRBJ2-7; perhaps TRBD1 as D (6 bases). V lost 6 bases and J lost 2, with 17 bases in between. The CDR3 loop spans 15 amino acids. Germline loops: CDR1 LGHNA, CDR2 YNFKEQ. CDR3 sequence: CASRTLTGSTYEQYF. Here the CDR3 DNA reads TGTGCCAGCAGGACCCTGACAGGAAGCACCTACGAGCAGTACTTC.

This chain joins TRBV7-2 and TRBJ2-3; 7 nucleotides line up with TRBD2. Germline V gene lookup returns CDR1 SGHTA and CDR2 FQGNSA. The CDR3 length is 17 residues. Trimming took 0 bases from V and 2 from J; bases not matched to a gene: 8. CDR3 loop: CASSLAARAGATDTQYF. CDR3 nucleotide sequence: TGTGCCAGCAGCTTAGCTGCGCGGGCGGGAGCCACAGATACGCAGTATTTT. Full variable domain (missing parts from reference TRBV7-2 and TRBJ2-3): GAGVSQSPSNKVTEKGKDVELRCDPISGHTALYWYRQSLGQGLEFLIYFQGNSAPDKSGLPSDRFSAERTGGSVSTLTIQRTQQEDSAVYLCASSLAARAGATDTQYFGPGTRLTVL.

This clone was observed a single time. The chain carries TRBV27 and TRBJ2-7, with D perhaps TRBD1 (6 bases). Trimming stripped 2 bases from V and 2 bases from J, with 19 bases between. CDR1 is MNHEY and CDR2 is SMNVEV in the germline V gene (reference sequence). The CDR3 length is 17 residues. The CDR3 coding sequence is TGTGCCAGCAGTTTAAGGGGGATTGGAGGTATTACCTACGAGCAGTACTTC. Its protein is CASSLRGIGGITYEQYF.

The gene calls are TRBV7-2 and TRBJ2-3; D unclear. The germline CDR1 and CDR2 sequences are SGHTA and FQGNSA. V dropped 6 bases and J dropped 5 bases, with 6 bases sitting between them. This CDR3 region has 11 residues. The CDR3 DNA follows: TGTGCCAGCAGAATCGGAGATACGCAGTATTTT. It codes for CASRIGDTQYF.

The chain combines TRBV6-5 with TRBJ2-1; unclear D gene. V was trimmed by 7 bases and J by 9 bases, leaving 10 bases between them. CDR1 MNHEY and CDR2 SVGAGI come from the germline V gene. This CDR3 is built from 11 residues. The CDR3 reads CASTEAGEQFF. The CDR3, as DNA: TGTGCCAGCACCGAGGCCGGTGAGCAGTTCTTC.

The V gene is TRBV9, the J gene TRBJ2-3, with no clear D. Trimming left V 2 bases short and J 0 bases short, with 7 bases between. The V gene's germline CDR1 is SGDLS and CDR2 YYNGEE. The CDR3 has 14 residues. CDR3 in DNA: TGTGCCAGCAGCGTCCGTGGCAGCACAGATACGCAGTATTTT. Residues: CASSVRGSTDTQYF.

V usage is TRBV11-2 and J usage is TRBJ2-1; 10 nucleotides match TRBD1. V dropped 1 base and J dropped 0; count of bases not matched to a gene: 9. Germline values: CDR1 SGHAT, CDR2 FQNNGV. The CDR3 contains 19 residues. The CDR3 coding sequence is TGTGCCAGCAGCTTAGTCGGACAGGGGGGTGGAAGCTCCTACAATGAGCAGTTCTTC. It specifies CASSLVGQGGGSSYNEQFF.

J is TRBJ2-5 and V is TRBV5-1, with no clear D. This CDR3 contains 11 residues. The V and J ends lost 2 bases and 5 bases respectively, with 4 bases between them. Germline V gene data show CDR1 as SGHRS and CDR2 as YFSETQ. DNA of the CDR3: TGCGCCAGCAGCTTCAGGGAGACCCAGTACTTC. Its protein product is CASSFRETQYF.

The chain's CDR3 is CASSHREMGNTQYF. CDR3 sequence (DNA): TGCGCCAGCAGCCATCGGGAAATGGGAAATACGCAGTATTTT. V gene TRBV4-1 combines with J gene TRBJ2-3; perhaps TRBD2 as D (5 bases). V shed 3 bases and J shed 7 bases, with 14 bases lying between them. The CDR3 spans 14 residues. Germline loops: CDR1 MGHRA, CDR2 YSYEKL.

This clone came up a few times. The chain employs TRBV9 and TRBJ2-7; perhaps TRBD2 as D (7 bases). This CDR3 has 13 amino acids. From germline, CDR1 is SGDLS and CDR2 YYNGEE. The germline V and J ends were trimmed by 0 bases and 6 bases, with 10 bases remaining between them. The CDR3 DNA reads as TGTGCCAGCAGCGTAGGCGGGGGCACCGAGCAGTACTTC. This encodes CASSVGGGTEQYF.

V usage is TRBV28 and J usage is TRBJ2-7; D remains unclear. Germline loops: CDR1 MDHEN, CDR2 SYDVKM. This CDR3 comprises 14 residues. V was pared by 6 bases and J by 8 bases, with 20 bases between. The CDR3 is CASRESVRIFQQYF. CDR3 sequence (DNA): TGTGCCAGCAGGGAGTCGGTAAGGATTTTCCAGCAGTACTTC.

This clone was recorded only once. This chain connects TRBV5-1 to TRBJ2-3, with 7 nucleotides matching TRBD1. Germline-derived CDR1 and CDR2 are SGHRS and YFSETQ. V lost 0 bases to trimming and J lost 3 bases; unmatched junction nucleotides: 4. The CDR3 covers 15 residues. The CDR3 DNA sequence: TGCGCCAGCAGCTTGGTTCCGGGACAGACAGATACGCAGTATTTT. Amino acid sequence: CASSLVPGQTDTQYF.

V usage is TRBV6-5 and J usage is TRBJ1-4; D is unresolved. This CDR3 region has 15 residues. Germline CDR1 MNHEY, CDR2 SVGAGI. Trimming pared 5 bases from V and 0 bases from J, leaving 10 bases between. The CDR3 reads CASSPERATNEKLFF. CDR3 sequence (DNA): TGTGCCAGCAGTCCCGAGAGGGCAACTAATGAAAAACTGTTTTTT.